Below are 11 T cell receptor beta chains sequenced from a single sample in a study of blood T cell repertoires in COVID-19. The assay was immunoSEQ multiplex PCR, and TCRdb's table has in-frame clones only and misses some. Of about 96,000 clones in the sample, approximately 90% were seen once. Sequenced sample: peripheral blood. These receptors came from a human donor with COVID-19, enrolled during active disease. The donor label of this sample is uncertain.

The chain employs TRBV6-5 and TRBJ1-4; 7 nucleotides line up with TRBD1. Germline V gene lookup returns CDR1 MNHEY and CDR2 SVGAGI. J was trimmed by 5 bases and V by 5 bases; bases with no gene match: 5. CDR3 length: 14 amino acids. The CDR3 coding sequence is TGTGCCAGCAGTAAGGACAGGAACAATGAAAAACTGTTTTTT. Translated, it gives CASSKDRNNEKLFF.

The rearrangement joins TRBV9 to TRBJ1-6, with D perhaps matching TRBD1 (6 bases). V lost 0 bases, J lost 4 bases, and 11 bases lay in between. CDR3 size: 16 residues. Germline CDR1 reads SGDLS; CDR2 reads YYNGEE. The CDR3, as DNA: TGTGCCAGCAGCGTAGCTCAGGACAGTTATAATTCACCCCTCCACTTT. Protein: CASSVAQDSYNSPLHF.

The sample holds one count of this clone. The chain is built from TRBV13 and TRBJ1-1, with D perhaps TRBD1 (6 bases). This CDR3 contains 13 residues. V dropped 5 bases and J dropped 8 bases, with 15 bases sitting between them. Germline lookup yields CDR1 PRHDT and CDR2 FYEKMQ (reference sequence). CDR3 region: CASSQNYGTEAFF. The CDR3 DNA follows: TGTGCCAGCAGCCAAAACTATGGGACAGAAGCTTTCTTT.

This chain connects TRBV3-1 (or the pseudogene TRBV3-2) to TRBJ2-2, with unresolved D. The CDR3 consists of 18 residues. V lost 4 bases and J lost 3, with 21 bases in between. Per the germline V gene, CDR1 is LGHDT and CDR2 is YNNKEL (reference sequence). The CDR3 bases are TGTGCCAGCAGCCTTCACGAAGGAGTCTATGGATACACCGGGGAGCTGTTTTTT. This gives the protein CASSLHEGVYGYTGELFF.

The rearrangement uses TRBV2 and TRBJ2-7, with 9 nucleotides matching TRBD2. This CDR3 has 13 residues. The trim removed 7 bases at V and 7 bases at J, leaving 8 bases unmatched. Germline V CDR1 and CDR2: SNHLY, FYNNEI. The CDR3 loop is CASTEREVGEQYF. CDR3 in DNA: TGTGCCAGCACAGAGCGGGAGGTGGGAGAGCAGTACTTC.

The CDR3 here is CASSLQGFLNYGYTF. The DNA for the CDR3 is TGTGCCAGCAGCCTGCAGGGCTTCCTTAACTATGGCTACACCTTC. This chain connects TRBV6-5 to TRBJ1-2; TRBD1 might be the D (5 bases). V was cut by 6 bases and J by 1 base, with 15 bases left in between. The CDR3 runs 15 residues. Germline V gene data show CDR1 as MNHEY and CDR2 as SVGAGI.

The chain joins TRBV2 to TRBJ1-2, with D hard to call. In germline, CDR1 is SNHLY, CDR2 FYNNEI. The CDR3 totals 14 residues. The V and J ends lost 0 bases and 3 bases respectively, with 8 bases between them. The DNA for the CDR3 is TGTGCCAGCAGTGAAGCGCTCCGAGACTATGGCTACACCTTC. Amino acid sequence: CASSEALRDYGYTF.

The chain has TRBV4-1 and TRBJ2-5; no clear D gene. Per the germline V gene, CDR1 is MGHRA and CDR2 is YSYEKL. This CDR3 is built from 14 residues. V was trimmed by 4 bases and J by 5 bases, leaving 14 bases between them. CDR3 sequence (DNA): TGCGCCAGCAGCCTCGGTTCCCAAGTGGAGACCCAGTACTTC. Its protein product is CASSLGSQVETQYF.

CDR3 in DNA: TGTGCCAGCAATGACGAAGAACGGCAAGAGACCCAGTACTTC. It translates to CASNDEERQETQYF. The chain uses TRBV25-1 and TRBJ2-5; D unclear. The CDR3 consists of 14 residues. The V gene lost 7 bases and the J gene lost 2 bases, with 14 bases spanning the gap. Germline V gene lookup returns CDR1 MGHDK and CDR2 SYGVNS.

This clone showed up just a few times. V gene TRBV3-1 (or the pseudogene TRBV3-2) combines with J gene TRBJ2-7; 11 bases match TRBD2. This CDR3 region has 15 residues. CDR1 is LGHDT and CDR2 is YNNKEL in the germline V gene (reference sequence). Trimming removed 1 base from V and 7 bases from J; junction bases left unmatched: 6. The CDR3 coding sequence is TGTGCCAGCAGCCAAGGCACTAGCGGGAGTATAGAGCAGTACTTC. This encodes CASSQGTSGSIEQYF.

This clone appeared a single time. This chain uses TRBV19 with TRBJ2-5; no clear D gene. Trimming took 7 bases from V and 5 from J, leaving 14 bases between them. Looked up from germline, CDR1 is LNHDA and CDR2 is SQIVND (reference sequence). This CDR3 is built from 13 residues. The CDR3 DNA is TGTGCCAGTAACGTTAACCCCCAGGAGACCCAGTACTTC. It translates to CASNVNPQETQYF. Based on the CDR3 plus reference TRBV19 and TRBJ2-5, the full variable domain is DGGITQSPKYLFRKEGQNVTLSCEQNLNHDAMYWYRQDPGQGLRLIYYSQIVNDFQKGDIAEGYSVSREKKESFPLTVTSAQKNPTAFYLCASNVNPQETQYFGPGTRLLVL.